A selection of T cell receptor beta chains follows, all from one sample in a study of CD8 T cells in Susac syndrome. Each CDR3 protein is one row after TCRdb ran MiXCR on the immunoSEQ multiplex PCR reads. The sample carries 400,000 to 550,000 distinct CDR3 sequences, more than 70% recorded once. Sequencing input: CD8+ T cells from PBMCs. The receptors shown here come from a human donor with multiple sclerosis. CDR3s include the opening cysteine and the closing phenylalanine or tryptophan. The D gene is left open where the match is weak. Rows may omit the clone size; those that give it use once, few, many or a size class.

TRBD1,TRBV30,-,TRBJ2-7,TGTGCCTGGTCGACAGGGGGCCACGAGCAGTACTTC,CAWSTGGHEQYF
TRBD1,TRBV30,-,TRBJ1-4,TGTGCCTGGACCCTACAGGGGGCAAATGAAAAACTGTTTTTT,CAWTLQGANEKLFF
TRBD2,TRBV2,few,TRBJ2-1,TGTGCCAGCAGTGAAACTAGCGGGACCTACAATGAGCAGTTCTTC,CASSETSGTYNEQFF
-,TRBV5-6,-,TRBJ2-7,TGTGCCAGCAGCTTGCCGGCGGACACCTACTACGAGCAGTACTTC,CASSLPADTYYEQYF
-,TRBV12-3/TRBV12-4,-,TRBJ2-1,TGTGCCAGCAGTGCCCCGAGCTCCTACAATGAGCAGTTCTTC,CASSAPSSYNEQFF
TRBD1,TRBV3-1,-,TRBJ2-7,TGTGCCAGCAGCGCAGGGACAGGGGATGCCTACGAGCAGTACTTC,CASSAGTGDAYEQYF
TRBD2,TRBV7-9,-,TRBJ2-1,TGTGCCAGCAGCTTCAGGACTAGTGGGTATGAGCAGTTCTTC,CASSFRTSGYEQFF
-,TRBV4-1,-,TRBJ2-1,TGCGCCAGCAGCCAAGATGATGTGACTATGAGACTTGAGCAGTTCTTC,CASSQDDVTMRLEQFF
TRBD2,TRBV30,-,TRBJ2-1,TGTGCCTGGAGTGTACTAGCGGGAGTAGATGAGCAGTTCTTC,CAWSVLAGVDEQFF
TRBD2,TRBV28,-,TRBJ2-7,TGTGCCAGCAGTTTAAGGGAGGCGGGACTAGCCGACTACGAGCAGTACTTC,CASSLREAGLADYEQYF
-,TRBV4-1,few,TRBJ2-7,TGCGCCAGCAGCCAAGACGGAAGGGTTAGCTCCTACGAGCAGTACTTC,CASSQDGRVSSYEQYF
-,TRBV20-1,-,TRBJ1-1,TGCAGTGCTAGAGAGATGAACACTGAAGCTTTCTTT,CSAREMNTEAFF
-,TRBV4-1,-,TRBJ2-7,TGCGCCAGCAGCCAAGAATTGCGGACGGCTTACGAGCAGTACTTC,CASSQELRTAYEQYF
-,TRBV6-2/TRBV6-3,-,TRBJ2-1,TGTGCCAGCAGTTACAGGGGGGAACCCTACAATGAGCAGTTCTTC,CASSYRGEPYNEQFF
TRBD2,TRBV28,-,TRBJ2-3,TGTGCCAGCAGTTTGCGGGAGGGAGGCACAGATACGCAGTATTTT,CASSLREGGTDTQYF
-,TRBV28,-,TRBJ1-2,TGTGCCAGCAGTATCGGGGGATCGGATGGCTACACCTTC,CASSIGGSDGYTF
TRBD1,TRBV15,-,TRBJ1-1,TGTGCCACCAGCAGGGGGGAGACAGGGAGCACTGAAGCTTTCTTT,CATSRGETGSTEAFF
-,TRBV4-1,once,TRBJ1-1,TGCGCCAGCAGCCAAGTTACAGGGAACGTTGAAGCTTTCTTT,CASSQVTGNVEAFF
-,TRBV19,-,TRBJ1-4,TGTGCCAGTAGTATAGACGGAGGAGGCGGATTTAATGAAAAACTGTTTTTT,CASSIDGGGGFNEKLFF
TRBD1,TRBV3-1,-,TRBJ2-7,TGTGCCAGCAGCCATCACATGGACAGGATCGGCGACGAGCAGTACTTC,CASSHHMDRIGDEQYF
-,TRBV4-1,-,TRBJ1-1,TGCGCCAGCAGCCAAGAGGGGGCGCCGGCTGAAGCTTTCTTT,CASSQEGAPAEAFF
-,TRBV11-2,-,TRBJ1-2,TGTGCCAGCAGCTTAACAGAAGCCTATGGCTACACCTTC,CASSLTEAYGYTF
-,TRBV30,-,TRBJ1-1,TGTGCCTGGAGTAAGGACAGTGAAGCTTTCTTT,CAWSKDSEAFF
-,TRBV12-3/TRBV12-4,-,TRBJ1-1,TGTGCCAGCAGTTGGGACGACTGGAACACTGAAGCTTTCTTT,CASSWDDWNTEAFF
-,TRBV27,-,TRBJ2-1,TGTGCCAGCAGTTTATATCCCTACAATGAGCAGTTCTTC,CASSLYPYNEQFF
-,TRBV5-4,-,TRBJ1-1,TGTGCCAGCAGCTTGGCAGGGGACGAGAACACTGAAGCTTTCTTT,CASSLAGDENTEAFF
-,TRBV29-1,-,TRBJ2-7,TGCAGCGTTGTGAGCGGTAGCTCCTACGAGCAGTACTTC,CSVVSGSSYEQYF
-,TRBV30,-,TRBJ2-1,TGTGCCTGGAGTGTAAGGAATGAGCAGTTCTTC,CAWSVRNEQFF
TRBD2,TRBV10-1,-,TRBJ2-1,TGCGCCAGTGGTAGCGGGGGAAGCTCCTACAATGAGCAGTTCTTC,CASGSGGSSYNEQFF
-,TRBV5-1,few,TRBJ1-1,TGCGCCAGCAGCTTGGGCGGAAAGTGGGAAGCTTTCTTT,CASSLGGKWEAFF
-,TRBV6-5,-,TRBJ1-5,TGTGCCAGCAGTTACTCTAACATTCAGCCCCAGCATTTT,CASSYSNIQPQHF
-,TRBV7-2,few,TRBJ2-1,TGTGCCAGCAGCTTACGGGACCTGGGCTACAATGAGCAGTTCTTC,CASSLRDLGYNEQFF
-,TRBV27,-,TRBJ1-2,TGTGCCAGCAGTTTCCTGGGGCGCGAAACGGACTATGGCTACACCTTC,CASSFLGRETDYGYTF
-,TRBV19,-,TRBJ2-1,TGTGCCAGTCAGGGGACAAGCTCCTACAATGAGCAGTTCTTC,CASQGTSSYNEQFF
-,TRBV5-6,-,TRBJ1-6,TGTGCCAGCAGCTTAGGAGCCTCACCCCTCCACTTT,CASSLGASPLHF
-,TRBV20-1,-,TRBJ2-7,TGCAGTGCTCTTTGGTCCCCTGGCATGGAGCAGTACTTC,CSALWSPGMEQYF
TRBD2,TRBV30,-,TRBJ2-1,TGTGCCTGGAGTGCCAGAATCACTCTAGCGGGGAGCTCCTACAATGAGCAGTTCTTC,CAWSARITLAGSSYNEQFF
-,TRBV19,-,TRBJ2-2,TGTGCCAGTAGTTTCGTGGGGGCCGGGGAGCTGTTTTTT,CASSFVGAGELFF
TRBD1,TRBV6-5,once,TRBJ2-7,TGTGCCAGCAGTTACTCGGACAGGTTCGACGAGCAGTACTTC,CASSYSDRFDEQYF
-,TRBV7-9,-,TRBJ2-1,TGTGCCAGCAGCCCCCTTGGTGGAGGGGGGAGTGAGCAGTTCTTC,CASSPLGGGGSEQFF
-,TRBV6-1,-,TRBJ2-1,TGTGCCAGCAGCCAGAGCAGCAATGAGCAGTTCTTC,CASSQSSNEQFF
-,TRBV3-1,-,TRBJ2-5,TGTGCCAGCAGCCAAGATGAGAGACAGTTCTGGCGGTCCCAGTACTTC,CASSQDERQFWRSQYF
-,TRBV7-9,once,TRBJ2-4,TGTGCCAGCAGCTTCCCCGCTCAAAACATTCAGTACTTC,CASSFPAQNIQYF
TRBD1,TRBV30,-,TRBJ1-6,TGTGCCTGGAGATGGTACAGGGGCGATAATTCACCCCACCACTTT,CAWRWYRGDNSPHHF
TRBD1,TRBV29-1,-,TRBJ2-7,TGCAGCGTTCAGGGGACAGAGGCCTACGAGCAGTACTTC,CSVQGTEAYEQYF
TRBD2,TRBV4-1,-,TRBJ2-3,TGCGCCAGCAGCCAATACCCCGGGACTAGCCCTAGCACAGATACGCAGTATTTT,CASSQYPGTSPSTDTQYF
TRBD1,TRBV12-3/TRBV12-4,-,TRBJ2-5,TGTGCCAGCAGGGGGGACAGGGGTTTGGAGACCCAGTACTTC,CASRGDRGLETQYF
TRBD2,TRBV28,-,TRBJ2-1,TGTGCCAGCAGCCCACCCCGGACTAGCGGGAGGGCCGAGAGCTCCTACAATGAGCAGTTCTTC,CASSPPRTSGRAESSYNEQFF
-,TRBV25-1,few,TRBJ2-1,TGTGCTAGCGCTCGGGGCTACAATGAGCAGTTCTTC,CASARGYNEQFF
-,TRBV30,-,TRBJ1-6,TGTGCCTGGAGTGTGGGGCAGGGAAATTCACCCCTCCACTTT,CAWSVGQGNSPLHF
-,TRBV27,-,TRBJ2-7,TGTGCCAGCAACAGGCAGGGCCTGAACGAGCAGTACTTC,CASNRQGLNEQYF
-,TRBV30,-,TRBJ1-1,TGTGCCTGGAGTACGGGTAGGAACACTGAAGCTTTCTTT,CAWSTGRNTEAFF
-,TRBV27,-,TRBJ2-7,TGTGCCAGCAGTTTTTCACAGCAGAACTACGAGCAGTACTTC,CASSFSQQNYEQYF
-,TRBV4-2,once,TRBJ2-6,TGTGCCAGCAGCCCGAGACAGGCCCCCCACTCTGGGGCCAACGTCCTGACTTTC,CASSPRQAPHSGANVLTF
-,TRBV19,few,TRBJ1-1,TGTGCCAGTAGTGCCGCTAACACTGAAGCTTTCTTT,CASSAANTEAFF
-,TRBV29-1,-,TRBJ1-2,TGCAGCGTTGAAGGTGGGGGCCTCTATGGCTACACCTTC,CSVEGGGLYGYTF